These T cell receptor beta chains were read from a single sample in a study of T cells after yellow fever vaccination. MiXCR, applied by TCRdb to the 5' RACE reads, yields one record per CDR3 protein. Found here are roughly 500,000 distinct CDR3 sequences, under 25% of them singletons; the top ten hold more than 13%. This specimen was PBMCs, taken 15 days after the yellow fever booster vaccination. The receptors were sampled from a man aged 30-40 years who received the YFV17D yellow fever vaccine. CDR3s include the opening cysteine and the closing phenylalanine or tryptophan.

TRBJ2-1,TRBV11-3,CASSLLSTEIAGTSVYNEQFF
TRBJ2-7,TRBV10-1,CASSEGGGSYEQYF
TRBJ2-1,TRBV27,CASSDPGSLNEQFF
TRBJ2-2,TRBV20-1,CSARQDQRSTGELFF
TRBJ2-1,TRBV2,CASTPLVSGAYNEQFF
TRBJ2-7,TRBV20-1,CSASRGVGYEQYF
TRBJ2-7,TRBV7-2,CASSSTPTSGPYEQYF
TRBJ2-1,TRBV7-9,CASSLDYEQFF
TRBJ2-7,TRBV20-1,CSAPGGSSYEQYF
TRBJ2-1,TRBV20-1,CSANSGLARDNEQFF
TRBJ2-5,TRBV6-5,CASSYSTSGIGTQYF
TRBJ2-7,TRBV6-1,CASTEAVTYEQYF
TRBJ2-1,TRBV7-9,CASSAPGPLNEQFF
TRBJ2-5,TRBV6-2/TRBV6-3,CASSYPSGTKETQYF
TRBJ2-1,TRBV20-1,CSAWGVRGGEQFF
TRBJ2-5,TRBV6-5,CASSFQDTKETQYF
TRBJ2-1,TRBV5-1,CASSLKGQFNEQFF
TRBJ2-5,TRBV7-9,CASSRLAGGQETQYF
TRBJ2-1,TRBV2,CASNPSGQYSYNEQFF
TRBJ2-5,TRBV6-6,CASSYDGAETQYF
TRBJ2-7,TRBV27,CSSSFEGGGYEQYF
TRBJ2-1,TRBV6-1,CASRIRQTGGYNEQFF
TRBJ2-2,TRBV5-1,CASSSGTGGIGELFF
TRBJ2-4,TRBV14,CASSRVANIQYF
TRBJ2-5,TRBV6-1,CASTGFRVTQYF
TRBJ2-5,TRBV7-2,CASSTRGSRETQYF
TRBJ2-7,TRBV5-4,CASSLFGTRSYEQYF
TRBJ2-1,TRBV20-1,CSGLAGTNPYNEQFF
TRBJ2-1,TRBV28,CASSPLSGRYNEQFF
TRBJ2-1,TRBV7-9,CASKPQGYNEQFF
TRBJ2-3,TRBV7-8,CASLRRGTDTQYF
TRBJ2-2,TRBV12-3/TRBV12-4,CASRALGGGELFF
TRBJ2-3,TRBV14,CASSQFGASGRDTQYF
TRBJ2-5,TRBV5-6,CASRPSGTEETQYF
TRBJ2-1,TRBV6-1,CASSEGPGEGLNEQFF
TRBJ1-6,TRBV5-1,CASSWGTAVNSPLHF
TRBJ1-1,TRBV11-2,CASSLTLRNTEAFF
TRBJ1-1,TRBV28,CASSLQGGNTEAFF
TRBJ2-5,TRBV6-1,CASSRDSASAARPQETQYF
TRBJ2-1,TRBV24-1,CATSDSPSGTHNEQFF
TRBJ2-3,TRBV19,CASSIAGGDTQYF
TRBJ2-7,TRBV5-6,CASSFRDSLLEQYF
TRBJ2-7,TRBV7-2,CASSLSVNGYEQYF
TRBJ1-6,TRBV7-8,CASSLAGFRSPLHF
TRBJ1-2,TRBV12-3/TRBV12-4,CASSGGQAGGYTF
TRBJ2-1,TRBV7-2,CASSFQAGGNNEQFF
TRBJ2-1,TRBV4-2,CASSQDWGTSGYNEQFF
TRBJ2-2,TRBV5-4,CASSPGGAYTGELFF
TRBJ1-4,TRBV5-5,CASSLVGAKNEKLFF